Listed here are 17 T cell receptor beta chains from one sample, sequenced in a study of T cells after yellow fever vaccination. TCRdb used MiXCR to reprocess the 5' RACE reads, holding one entry per CDR3 protein. There are about 130,000 distinct CDR3 sequences in the sample; roughly 9% occur only once, and about 40% lies in the top ten. The material was CD8+ T cells sorted from PBMCs, obtained on the day of the yellow fever booster vaccination. The receptors originated from a man aged 18 to 30 who received the YFV17D yellow fever vaccine.

A few counts support this clonotype. Germline and junction disagree at one end, which may indicate a read error. The rearrangement links TRBV2 to TRBJ1-2; D is unclear. This CDR3 comprises 16 residues. Looked up from germline, CDR1 is SNHLY and CDR2 is FYNNEI. The CDR3 bases are TGTGCCAGCAATTGGTGGCCGCACAGCCCCAACTCTGGCTACACCTTC. Translating it yields CASNWWPHSPNSGYTF.

This clonotype came up a few times. J is TRBJ2-2 and V is TRBV7-9, with TRBD1 identical over 7 bases. Germline lookup yields CDR1 SEHNR and CDR2 FQNEAQ (reference sequence). The CDR3 runs 17 residues. V gave up 2 bases and J gave up 0 bases; unmatched junction bases: 6. CDR3 nucleotide sequence: TGTGCCAGCAGCTTAAGGGACAGCCTTACGAACACCGGGGAGCTGTTTTTT. Translation gives CASSLRDSLTNTGELFF.

This sequence joins TRBV21-1 and TRBJ2-7. TRBV21-1 is tagged as a pseudogene. This CDR3 has 15 amino acids. CDR3 in amino acids: CASSKVRGRTYEQYV. CDR3 DNA: TGTGCCAGCAGCAAAGTTCGAGGACGGACGTACGAGCAGTACGTC.

The chain joins TRBV9 to TRBJ1-3, with D maybe TRBD1 (5 bases). The CDR3 has 12 residues. Between the trimmed V and J ends, which lost 3 bases and 4 bases, there was a span of 5 bases. Germline CDR1 and CDR2: SGDLS and YYNGEE. Here the CDR3 reads CASSGQGNTIYF. Here the CDR3 DNA reads TGTGCCAGCAGCGGACAGGGAAACACCATATATTTT.

This clonotype turned up a few times. J is TRBJ1-2 and V is TRBV7-2; D ambiguous. CDR1 is SGHTA, CDR2 FQGNSA, per germline. V was trimmed by 3 bases and J by 5 bases, leaving 16 bases between them. The CDR3 is 15 amino acids. The CDR3 coding sequence is TGTGCCAGCAGCTTGGTGTGGGTCTCTCAGTATGGCTACACCTTC. This codes for CASSLVWVSQYGYTF. Full variable domain (missing parts from reference TRBV7-2 and TRBJ1-2): GAGVSQSPSNKVTEKGKDVELRCDPISGHTALYWYRQSLGQGLEFLIYFQGNSAPDKSGLPSDRFSAERTGGSVSTLTIQRTQQEDSAVYLCASSLVWVSQYGYTFGSGTRLTVV.

V gene TRBV11-2 combines with J gene TRBJ2-1; D tentatively reads TRBD1 or TRBD2 (5 bases each). V gave up 4 bases and J gave up 8 bases, with 15 bases separating them. Germline CDR1 SGHAT, CDR2 FQNNGV. The CDR3 sequence is 14 residues long. The DNA of the CDR3 is TGTGCCAGCAGCTCCTCGCGTAGGGACGATGAGCAGTTCTTC. It is translated as CASSSSRRDDEQFF.

The CDR3, as DNA: TGCAGTGCTAGAGATCCCCGGTATGGTGGACTTTCCGGAAACACCATATATTTT. This encodes CSARDPRYGGLSGNTIYF. The J gene is TRBJ1-3, the V gene TRBV20-1, with D hard to call. CDR1 and CDR2 (germline): DFQATT, SNEGSKA (reference sequence). Trimming stripped 0 bases from V and 4 bases from J, with 22 bases between. This CDR3 is 18 amino acids long.

The rearrangement joins TRBV27 to TRBJ2-5, with D unclear. CDR1 is MNHEY, CDR2 SMNVEV, per germline (reference sequence). The CDR3 extends over 12 amino acids. The V and J ends lost 10 bases and 6 bases respectively, with 15 bases between them. As DNA, the CDR3 is TGTGCCACCGGTTTGTTGCCCAAGACCCAGTACTTC. It specifies CATGLLPKTQYF.

This clonotype was counted at least ten times. CDR3 in amino acids: CSALRGVSSYNEQFF. Here the CDR3 DNA reads TGCAGTGCTTTGCGGGGGGTGAGCTCCTACAATGAGCAGTTCTTC. J is TRBJ2-1 and V is TRBV20-1; TRBD2 aligns across 8 bases. Germline V gene sequence: CDR1 DFQATT, CDR2 SNEGSKA (reference sequence). This CDR3 is built from 15 residues. V was pared by 5 bases and J by 0 bases, with 6 bases of the junction left unmatched.

This clonotype has just a few counts. The chain links TRBV4-3 to TRBJ2-5; no clear D. V gave up 6 bases and J gave up 7 bases, with 21 bases separating them. The CDR3 is 15 residues long. The germline CDR1 and CDR2 sequences are LGHNA and YSLEER. Here the CDR3 DNA reads TGCGCCAGCAGAAGAGACCATAATGCCTTGGGGACCCAGTACTTC. Protein: CASRRDHNALGTQYF.

This clonotype was observed a single time. The genes are TRBV6-2 or TRBV6-3 and TRBJ1-1, with TRBD1 matching 10 bases. V shed 0 bases, J shed 5 bases, and the junction held 6 bases outside the gene matches. Per the germline V gene, CDR1 is MNHEY and CDR2 is SVGEGT. This CDR3 is 16 amino acids long. CDR3 residues: CASSYSKGQGRTEAFF. CDR3 coding DNA: TGTGCCAGCAGTTACTCCAAGGGACAGGGGAGGACTGAAGCTTTCTTT.

This clonotype has a handful of counts. CDR3 protein: CASVNLNTEAFF. DNA of the CDR3: TGTGCCAGCGTCAACTTGAACACTGAAGCTTTCTTT. V and J are TRBV2 and TRBJ1-1; D is ambiguous. This CDR3 region has 12 residues. The V and J ends lost 8 bases and 0 bases respectively, with 7 bases between them. CDR1 is SNHLY and CDR2 is FYNNEI in the germline V gene.

The sample holds a few counts of this clonotype. The chain is built from TRBV7-8 and TRBJ2-1; D is possibly TRBD2 (5 bases). Trimming removed 2 bases from V and 8 bases from J, with 10 bases in between. Germline V gene data show CDR1 as SGHVS and CDR2 as FQNEAQ. This CDR3 region has 13 residues. CDR3: CASSLMRADEQFF. In nucleotides, the CDR3 is TGTGCCAGCAGCTTAATGAGGGCCGATGAGCAGTTCTTC.

This clonotype was seen a few times. The chain is built from TRBV19 and TRBJ1-1; D is possibly TRBD1 (6 bases). Germline V gene sequence: CDR1 LNHDA, CDR2 SQIVND (reference sequence). V shed 3 bases and J shed 2 bases, with 10 bases lying between them. The CDR3 consists of 14 residues. CDR3 sequence: CASSMGGANTEAFF. CDR3 in DNA: TGTGCCAGTAGTATGGGGGGGGCAAACACTGAAGCTTTCTTT.

The chain joins TRBV15 to TRBJ2-2; D remains ambiguous. The CDR3 runs 14 residues. The germline V and J ends were trimmed by 1 base and 3 bases, with 6 bases remaining between them. Looked up from germline, CDR1 is LNHNV and CDR2 is YYDKDF (reference sequence). The CDR3 is CATSRARYTGELFF. CDR3 DNA: TGTGCCACCAGCAGAGCCAGGTACACCGGGGAGCTGTTTTTT.

In its sample, this clonotype was seen many times. V usage is TRBV6-6 and J usage is TRBJ2-1; the D is unclear. The germline gives CDR1 MNHNY, CDR2 SVGAGI (reference sequence). The CDR3 length is 13 residues. V lost 8 bases and J lost 7, with 15 bases in between. CDR3 sequence (DNA): TGTGCCAGCTCCAAGGGCTACCGAAATGAGCAGTTCTTC. As protein: CASSKGYRNEQFF.

The chain combines TRBV27 with TRBJ2-7; possible D gene TRBD1, 6 bases. Germline V CDR1 and CDR2: MNHEY, SMNVEV (reference sequence). V lost 6 bases and J 7 bases, leaving 22 bases between the germline ends. The CDR3 length is 15 residues. Here the CDR3 reads CASSLPGDHTGEQYV. The CDR3 DNA reads as TGTGCCAGCAGCCTCCCAGGGGACCATACGGGGGAGCAGTACGTC.